This T cell receptor (beta chain) was captured in a study of shared clonotypes between healthy human individuals. TCRdb keeps only in-frame clones here, not all; method: immunoSEQ multiplex PCR. This sample carries roughly 1 million clones, about 84% of them seen once, and the ten largest clones take approximately 0.52%. Sequenced sample: memory CD4+ T cells from PBMCs. The subset is: CD45RA-negative fraction. The TCR originated in a man aged 18 to 30 in good health. Some clones in this sample may be carry-over from other donors' samples.

The CDR3 region has the DNA TGCGCCAGCAGCCAAGATTACAGGGCGATCCACGAGCAGTACTTC. As protein: CASSQDYRAIHEQYF. The chain uses TRBV4-3 and TRBJ2-7; perhaps TRBD1 as D (6 bases). The germline CDR1 and CDR2 sequences are LGHNA and YSLEER. The CDR3 runs 15 residues. The V gene lost 0 bases and the J gene lost 5 bases, with 14 bases spanning the gap.